The clone carrying this T cell receptor beta chain has a handful of counts. This entry is derived from a study of control samples from healthy donors and cancer patients. Trimming took 4 bases from V and 11 from J; bases not matched to a gene: 5. Germline CDR1 MGHRA, CDR2 YSYEKL. This CDR3 is 14 amino acids long. Clones were sequenced by immunoSEQ multiplex PCR, and TCRdb holds only the in-frame ones, with some missing. Of 80,000 to 100,000 clones in the sample, around nine tenths are singletons; the top ten hold 14%. This chain joins TRBV4-1 and TRBJ1-6; 10 nucleotides line up with TRBD1. This clonotype was sampled from a man aged 30-40 years in good health. The sequencing sample was made of blood. The CDR3 region is CASSPGQGETPLHF. The CDR3 nucleotides are TGCGCCAGCAGCCCTGGACAGGGGGAAACACCCCTCCACTTT.